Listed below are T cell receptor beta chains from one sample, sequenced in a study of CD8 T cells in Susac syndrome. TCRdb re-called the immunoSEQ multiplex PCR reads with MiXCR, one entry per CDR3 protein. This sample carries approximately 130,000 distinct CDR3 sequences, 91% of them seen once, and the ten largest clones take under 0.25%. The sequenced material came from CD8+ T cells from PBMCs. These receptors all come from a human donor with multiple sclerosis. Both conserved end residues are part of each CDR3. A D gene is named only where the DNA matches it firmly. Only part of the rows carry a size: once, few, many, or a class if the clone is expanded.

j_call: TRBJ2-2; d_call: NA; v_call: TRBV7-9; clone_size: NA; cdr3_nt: TGTGCCAGCAGCTTAGCTCGCGGTCTTCTCGCCGGGGAGCTGTTTTTT; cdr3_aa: CASSLARGLLAGELFF
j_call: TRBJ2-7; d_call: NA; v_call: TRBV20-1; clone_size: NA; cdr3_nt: TGCAGTGCTAGAGATTGGGAGACGCTGACCTACGAGCAGTACTTC; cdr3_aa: CSARDWETLTYEQYF
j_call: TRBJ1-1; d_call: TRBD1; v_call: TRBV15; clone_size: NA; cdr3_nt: TGTGCCACCAGCAGAGGGACAGGGGGCCGAAACACTGAAGCTTTCTTT; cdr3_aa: CATSRGTGGRNTEAFF
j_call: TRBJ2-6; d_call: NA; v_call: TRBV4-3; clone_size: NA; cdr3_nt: TGCGCCAGCAGCCGCCTAACTACAGACCGAGACTACTCTGGGGCCAACGTCCTGACTTTC; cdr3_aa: CASSRLTTDRDYSGANVLTF
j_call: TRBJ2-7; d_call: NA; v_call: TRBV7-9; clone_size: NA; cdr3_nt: TGTGCCAGCAGCCCCAGGGACTTTCCCTACGAGCAGTACTTC; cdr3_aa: CASSPRDFPYEQYF
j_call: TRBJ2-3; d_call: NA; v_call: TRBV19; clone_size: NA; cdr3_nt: TGTGCCAGTAGTATAATGGGGGCGGCAGATACGCAGTATTTT; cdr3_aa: CASSIMGAADTQYF
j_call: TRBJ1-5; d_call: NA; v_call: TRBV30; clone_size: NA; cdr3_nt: TGTGCCTGGAGTTATCCGGACGGTTTGTATCAGCCCCAGCATTTT; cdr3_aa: CAWSYPDGLYQPQHF
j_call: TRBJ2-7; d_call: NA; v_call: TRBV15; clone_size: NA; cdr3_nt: TGTGCCACCAGCGTCCTCTTAGGGAACGAGCAGTACTTC; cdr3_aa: CATSVLLGNEQYF
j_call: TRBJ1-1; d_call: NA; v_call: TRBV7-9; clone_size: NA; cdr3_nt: TGTGCCAGCAGCTTACGTGGCGGGGGGCTCGAGGCTGAAGCTTTCTTT; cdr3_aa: CASSLRGGGLEAEAFF
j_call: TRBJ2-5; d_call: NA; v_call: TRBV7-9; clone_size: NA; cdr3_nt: TGTGCCAGCAGCTTAATTGGATACGAGACAGTGGGACAAGAGACCCAGTACTTC; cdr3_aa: CASSLIGYETVGQETQYF
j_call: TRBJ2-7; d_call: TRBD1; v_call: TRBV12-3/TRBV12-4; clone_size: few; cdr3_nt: TGTGCCAGCAGTTTCGGGACAGGGGCCTACGAGCAGTACTTC; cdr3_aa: CASSFGTGAYEQYF
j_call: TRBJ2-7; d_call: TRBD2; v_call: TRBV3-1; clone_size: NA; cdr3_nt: TGTGCCAGCAGCCTTTGGCGGGAGAGAATGGGCGAGCAGTACTTC; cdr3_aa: CASSLWRERMGEQYF
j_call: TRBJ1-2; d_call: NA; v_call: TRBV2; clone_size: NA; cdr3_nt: TGTGCCAGCAGTGAAAACTATGGCTACACCTTC; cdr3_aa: CASSENYGYTF